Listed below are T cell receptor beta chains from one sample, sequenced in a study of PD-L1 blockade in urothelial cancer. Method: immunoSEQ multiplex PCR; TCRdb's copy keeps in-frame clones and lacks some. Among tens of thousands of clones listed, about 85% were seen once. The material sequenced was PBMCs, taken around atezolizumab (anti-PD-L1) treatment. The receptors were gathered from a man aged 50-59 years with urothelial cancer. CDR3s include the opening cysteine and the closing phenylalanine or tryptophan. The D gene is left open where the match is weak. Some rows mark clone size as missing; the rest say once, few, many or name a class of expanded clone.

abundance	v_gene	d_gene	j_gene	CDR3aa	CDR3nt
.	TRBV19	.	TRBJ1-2	CASSIRGGEGYTF	TGTGCCAGTAGTATCCGGGGAGGGGAAGGCTACACCTTC
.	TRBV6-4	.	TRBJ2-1	CARTESNEQFF	TGTGCCAGGACAGAATCCAATGAGCAGTTCTTC
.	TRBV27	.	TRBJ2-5	CASSLSRGQETQYF	TGTGCCAGCAGTTTAAGTCGGGGCCAAGAGACCCAGTACTTC
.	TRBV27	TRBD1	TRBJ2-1	CASSFAGQGSPSTYNEQFF	TGTGCCAGCAGTTTTGCGGGACAGGGTTCCCCTTCTACCTACAATGAGCAGTTCTTC
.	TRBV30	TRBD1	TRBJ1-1	CACVQGTEAFF	TGTGCCTGCGTACAGGGGACTGAAGCTTTCTTT
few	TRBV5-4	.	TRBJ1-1	CASSFSGWNTEAFF	TGTGCCAGCAGCTTCTCAGGGTGGAACACTGAAGCTTTCTTT
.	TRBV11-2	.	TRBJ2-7	CASSIGALSSYEQYF	TGTGCCAGCAGCATTGGGGCGCTGAGCTCCTACGAGCAGTACTTC
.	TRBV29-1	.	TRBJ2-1	CSFLFAVEQFF	TGCAGCTTCTTGTTCGCAGTCGAGCAGTTCTTC
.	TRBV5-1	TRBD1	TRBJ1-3	CASSLEGASGNTIYF	TGCGCCAGCAGCTTGGAGGGGGCTTCTGGAAACACCATATATTTT
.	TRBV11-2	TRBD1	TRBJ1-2	CASSSIRDRGGYTF	TGTGCCAGCAGCTCTATCCGGGACAGGGGTGGCTACACCTTC
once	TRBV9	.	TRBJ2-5	CASSTRQASGETQYF	TGTGCCAGCAGCACCCGACAGGCGTCTGGGGAGACCCAGTACTTC
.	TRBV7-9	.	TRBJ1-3	CASSWGSSGNTIYF	TGTGCCAGCAGCTGGGGCAGCTCTGGAAACACCATATATTTT
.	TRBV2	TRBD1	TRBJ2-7	CASSVGPGQGSYEQYF	TGTGCCAGCAGTGTAGGGCCGGGACAGGGATCCTACGAGCAGTACTTC
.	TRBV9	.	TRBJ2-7	CASSVEVGAPSYEQYF	TGTGCCAGCAGCGTAGAGGTGGGGGCGCCCTCCTACGAGCAGTACTTC
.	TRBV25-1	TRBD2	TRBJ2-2	CASSELRREGLAGELFF	TGTGCCAGCAGTGAGTTAAGGCGGGAGGGCCTAGCCGGGGAGCTGTTTTTT
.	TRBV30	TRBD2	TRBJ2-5	CAWSVPGGLSETQYF	TGTGCCTGGAGTGTACCGGGAGGGCTCTCAGAGACCCAGTACTTC
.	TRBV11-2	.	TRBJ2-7	CASSLESGVPYEQYF	TGTGCCAGCAGCTTAGAGTCAGGGGTGCCCTACGAGCAGTACTTC
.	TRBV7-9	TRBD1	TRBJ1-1	CASSPNLGQTISENTEAFF	TGTGCCAGCAGCCCCAATCTGGGACAGACAATTTCGGAGAACACTGAAGCTTTCTTT
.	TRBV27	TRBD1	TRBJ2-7	CASSHRGSSYEQYF	TGTGCCAGCAGTCACAGGGGGAGTTCCTACGAGCAGTACTTC
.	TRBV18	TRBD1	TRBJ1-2	CASRSGTGENYGYTF	TGTGCCAGCCGGTCCGGGACAGGGGAGAACTATGGCTACACCTTC
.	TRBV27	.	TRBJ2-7	CASSLSWGLLNSYEQYF	TGTGCCAGCAGTTTATCTTGGGGCCTGCTTAACTCCTACGAGCAGTACTTC
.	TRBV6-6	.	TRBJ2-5	CASSSSQAGSQETQYF	TGTGCCAGCAGTTCTTCCCAGGCGGGATCCCAAGAGACCCAGTACTTC
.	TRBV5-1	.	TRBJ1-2	CASSLAPGAFYGYTF	TGCGCCAGCAGCTTGGCTCCAGGGGCGTTCTATGGCTACACCTTC
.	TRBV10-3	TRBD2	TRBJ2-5	CAISTTSGAGTQYF	TGTGCCATCAGCACGACTAGCGGGGCGGGGACCCAGTACTTC
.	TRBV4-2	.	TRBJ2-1	CASSQDLGSLAYEQFF	TGTGCCAGCAGCCAAGATCTGGGATCCCTAGCCTATGAGCAGTTCTTC
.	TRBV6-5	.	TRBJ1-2	CATGTRGTYGYTF	TGTGCCACTGGGACCAGGGGCACCTATGGCTACACCTTC
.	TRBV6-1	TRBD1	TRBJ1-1	CASGRGTEAFF	TGTGCCAGCGGCAGGGGGACTGAAGCTTTCTTT
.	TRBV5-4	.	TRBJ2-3	CASSFPSDPGGTDTQYF	TGTGCCAGCAGCTTCCCGTCGGATCCGGGTGGGACAGATACGCAGTATTTT
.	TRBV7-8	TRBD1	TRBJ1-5	CASSQGGFGPQHF	TGTGCCAGCAGCCAGGGGGGTTTTGGTCCCCAGCATTTT
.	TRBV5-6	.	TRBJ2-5	CASSFGAREETQYF	TGTGCCAGCAGCTTTGGGGCCAGGGAAGAGACCCAGTACTTC
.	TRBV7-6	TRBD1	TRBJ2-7	CASSSRQGAYEQYF	TGTGCCAGCAGCTCGAGACAGGGGGCCTACGAGCAGTACTTC
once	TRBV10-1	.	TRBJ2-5	CASSEDNQETQYF	TGCGCCAGCAGCGAGGACAACCAAGAGACCCAGTACTTC
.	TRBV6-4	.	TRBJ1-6	CASVKKPQVPRGSPLHF	TGTGCCAGCGTAAAGAAACCCCAGGTTCCAAGGGGTTCACCCCTCCACTTT
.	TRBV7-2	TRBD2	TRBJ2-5	CASSPQLAGGETQYF	TGTGCCAGCAGCCCCCAGCTAGCGGGGGGAGAGACCCAGTACTTC
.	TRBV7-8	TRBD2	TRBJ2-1	CASSPLWGGLIYNEQFF	TGTGCCAGCAGCCCCCTTTGGGGGGGTTTAATTTACAATGAGCAGTTCTTC
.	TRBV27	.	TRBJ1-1	CASSLLARKNTEAFF	TGTGCCAGCAGTTTACTCGCGAGAAAGAACACTGAAGCTTTCTTT
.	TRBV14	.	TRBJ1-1	CASSQDPQGLAEAFF	TGTGCCAGCAGCCAAGACCCCCAGGGGCTAGCTGAAGCTTTCTTT
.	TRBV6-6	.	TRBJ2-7	CASSYGGYVAAF	TGTGCCAGCAGCTACGGGGGCTACGTGGCCGCCTTC
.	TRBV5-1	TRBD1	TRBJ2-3	CASSAGTVYTDTQYF	TGCGCCAGCAGCGCAGGGACAGTCTACACAGATACGCAGTATTTT
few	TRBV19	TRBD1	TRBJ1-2	CASSTGQGSFYGYTF	TGTGCCAGTAGTACTGGACAGGGTAGCTTCTATGGCTACACCTTC
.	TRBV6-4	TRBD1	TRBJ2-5	CASSDSPGTGKETQYF	TGTGCCAGCAGTGACTCACCCGGGACAGGGAAAGAGACCCAGTACTTC
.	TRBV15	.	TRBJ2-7	CATSRDGGLSYEQYF	TGTGCCACCAGCAGAGATGGTGGCCTCTCCTACGAGCAGTACTTC
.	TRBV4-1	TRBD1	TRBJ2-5	CASSRDRGPETQYF	TGCGCCAGCAGTCGGGACAGGGGCCCAGAGACCCAGTACTTC
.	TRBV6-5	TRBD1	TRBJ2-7	CASSYDRPQGAYEQYF	TGTGCCAGCAGTTACGATCGTCCTCAGGGGGCCTACGAGCAGTACTTC
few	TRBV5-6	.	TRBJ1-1	CASSFGGPTEAFF	TGTGCCAGCAGCTTCGGGGGGCCAACTGAAGCTTTCTTT
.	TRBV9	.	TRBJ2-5	CASSVVGGGRETQYF	TGTGCCAGCAGCGTAGTGGGAGGGGGACGAGAGACCCAGTACTTC
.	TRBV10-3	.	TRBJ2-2	CAISDSGVAGELFF	TGTGCCATCAGTGACTCAGGGGTTGCCGGGGAGCTGTTTTTT
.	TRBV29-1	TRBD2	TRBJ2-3	CSVEGLAGGAGTDTQYF	TGCAGCGTTGAGGGCCTAGCGGGGGGGGCCGGGACAGATACGCAGTATTTT
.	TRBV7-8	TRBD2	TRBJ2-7	CASSLSGINPLEQYF	TGTGCCAGCAGCTTAAGCGGGATCAACCCTTTAGAGCAGTACTTC
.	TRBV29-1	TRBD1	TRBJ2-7	CSVAGQGKDVYEQYF	TGCAGCGTTGCGGGACAGGGAAAGGACGTGTACGAGCAGTACTTC